This TCR beta chain was captured in a study of blood T cell repertoires in COVID-19. Study-wide context: Acute and convalescent COVID-19 samples came from the United States, Italy and Spain.

Clinical histories supplied by participants themselves formed the basis of cohort assignment. All recovered Cohort 3 donors got two negative PCRs, got clearance, or saw symptom resolution. This clone showed up just once. Trimming cost V 3 bases and J 4 bases, with 9 bases left between them. This CDR3 spans 13 amino acids. Per germline, CDR1 KGHSH and CDR2 LQKENI. As handled by the study authors: Reference gene primers were amplified, and this amplification served to estimate nucleated cell counts. This table comes from immunoSEQ multiplex PCR, and its TCRdb copy is limited to in-frame clones, with some not included. V, J and clone size were drawn from that table, and D and trimming were deduced from the DNA. The sample has 200,000 or so clones, roughly 80% seen once.

What was sequenced was PBMCs or T cells enriched from blood (not recorded which). The genes are TRBV18 and TRBJ1-2; D is perhaps TRBD1 (6 bases). The origin of this receptor is a man aged 55 to 69 who had recovered from COVID-19. CDR3 DNA: TGTGCCAGCTCACCCGGGACACGCTATGGCTACACCTTC. Its protein product is CASSPGTRYGYTF.